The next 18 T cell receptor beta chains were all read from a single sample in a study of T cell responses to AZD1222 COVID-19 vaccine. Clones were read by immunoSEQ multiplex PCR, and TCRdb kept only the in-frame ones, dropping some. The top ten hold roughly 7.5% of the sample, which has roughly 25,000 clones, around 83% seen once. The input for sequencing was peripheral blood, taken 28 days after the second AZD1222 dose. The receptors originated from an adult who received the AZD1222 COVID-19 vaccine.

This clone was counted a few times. DNA of the CDR3: TGTGCCAGTAGTGCGGGACTAGCGGACACCGGGGAGCTGTTTTTT. Translating it yields CASSAGLADTGELFF. The gene calls are TRBV19 and TRBJ2-2; TRBD2 aligns across 11 bases. This CDR3 is built from 15 residues. The germline gives CDR1 LNHDA, CDR2 SQIVND (reference sequence). J gave up 3 bases and V 5 bases, and 2 bases lay outside the gene matches.

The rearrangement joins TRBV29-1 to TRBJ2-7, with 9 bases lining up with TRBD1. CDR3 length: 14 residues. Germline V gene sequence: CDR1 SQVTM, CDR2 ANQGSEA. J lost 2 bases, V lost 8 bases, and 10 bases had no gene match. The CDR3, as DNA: TGCAGCCCAGCCTGGGACAGGGTTCCCTACGAGCAGTACTTC. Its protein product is CSPAWDRVPYEQYF.

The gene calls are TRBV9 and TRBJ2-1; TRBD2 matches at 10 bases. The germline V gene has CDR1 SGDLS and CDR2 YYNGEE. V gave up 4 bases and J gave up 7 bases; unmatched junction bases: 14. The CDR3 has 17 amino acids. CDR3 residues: CASSPSRYSGGLNEQFF. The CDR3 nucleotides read TGTGCCAGCAGCCCCTCCCGCTATAGCGGGGGGTTGAATGAGCAGTTCTTC.

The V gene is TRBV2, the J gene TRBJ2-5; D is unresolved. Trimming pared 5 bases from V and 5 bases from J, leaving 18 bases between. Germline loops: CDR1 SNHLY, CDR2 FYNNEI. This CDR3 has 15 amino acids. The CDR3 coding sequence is TGTGCCAGCAGTTTCCGGCGAACGTCCCGGGAGACCCAGTACTTC. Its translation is CASSFRRTSRETQYF.

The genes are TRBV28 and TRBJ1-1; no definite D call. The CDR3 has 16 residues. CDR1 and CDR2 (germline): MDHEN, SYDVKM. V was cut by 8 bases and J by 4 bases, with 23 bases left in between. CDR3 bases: TGTGCCAGCCCTCCTGGGCGTAGGAAAATGGGCACTGAAGCTTTCTTT. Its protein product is CASPPGRRKMGTEAFF.

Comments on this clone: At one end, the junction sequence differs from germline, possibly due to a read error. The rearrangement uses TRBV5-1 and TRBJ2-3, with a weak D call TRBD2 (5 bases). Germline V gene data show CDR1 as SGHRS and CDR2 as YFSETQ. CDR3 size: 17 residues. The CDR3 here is CASSLGPAVHGCRGSVF. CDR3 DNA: TGCGCCAGCAGCTTGGGACCAGCCGTGCACGGCTGTAGAGGGTCCGTTTTT.

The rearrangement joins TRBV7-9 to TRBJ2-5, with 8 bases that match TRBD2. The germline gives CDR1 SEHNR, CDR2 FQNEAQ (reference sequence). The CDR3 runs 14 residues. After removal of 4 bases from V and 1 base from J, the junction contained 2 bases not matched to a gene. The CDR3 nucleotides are TGTGCCAGCAGCTCCGGACTAGCCCAAGAGACCCAGTACTTC. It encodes CASSSGLAQETQYF.

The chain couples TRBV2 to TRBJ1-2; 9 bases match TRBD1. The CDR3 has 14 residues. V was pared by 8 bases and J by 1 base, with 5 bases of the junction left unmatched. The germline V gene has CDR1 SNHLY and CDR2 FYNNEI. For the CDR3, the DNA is TGTGCCAGCCAAGTGGGACAGGGTAACTATGGCTACACCTTC. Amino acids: CASQVGQGNYGYTF.

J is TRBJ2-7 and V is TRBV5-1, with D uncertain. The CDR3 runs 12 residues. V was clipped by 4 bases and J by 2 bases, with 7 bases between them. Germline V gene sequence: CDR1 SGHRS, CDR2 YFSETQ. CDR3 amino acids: CASSMETYEQYF. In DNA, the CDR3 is TGCGCCAGCAGCATGGAAACCTACGAGCAGTACTTC.

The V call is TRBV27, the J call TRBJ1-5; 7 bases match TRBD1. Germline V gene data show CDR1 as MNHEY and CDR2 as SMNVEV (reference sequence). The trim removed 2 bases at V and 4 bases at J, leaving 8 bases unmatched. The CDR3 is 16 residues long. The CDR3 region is CASSLLGAGGNQPQHF. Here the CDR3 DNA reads TGTGCCAGCAGTTTACTCGGGGCAGGGGGTAATCAGCCCCAGCATTTT.

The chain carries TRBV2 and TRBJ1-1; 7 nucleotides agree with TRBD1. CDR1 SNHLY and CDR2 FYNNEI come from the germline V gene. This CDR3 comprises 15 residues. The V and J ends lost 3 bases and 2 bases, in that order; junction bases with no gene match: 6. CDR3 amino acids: CASSDLGQQNTEAFF. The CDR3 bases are TGTGCCAGCAGTGACCTGGGACAGCAAAACACTGAAGCTTTCTTT.

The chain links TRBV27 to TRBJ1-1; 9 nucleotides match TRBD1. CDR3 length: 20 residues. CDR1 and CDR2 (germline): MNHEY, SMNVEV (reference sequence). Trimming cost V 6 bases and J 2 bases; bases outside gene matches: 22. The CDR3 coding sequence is TGTGCCAGCAGCCCGGGTAGGGACCCGATCCTACAGGGGGCTAACACTGAAGCTTTCTTT. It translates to CASSPGRDPILQGANTEAFF.

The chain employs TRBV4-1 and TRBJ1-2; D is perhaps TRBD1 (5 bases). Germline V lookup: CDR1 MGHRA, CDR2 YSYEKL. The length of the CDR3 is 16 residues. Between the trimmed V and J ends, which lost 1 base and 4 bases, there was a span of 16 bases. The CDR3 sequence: CASSQAERGVSYGYTF. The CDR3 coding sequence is TGCGCCAGCAGCCAAGCGGAGCGGGGGGTTAGCTATGGCTACACCTTC.

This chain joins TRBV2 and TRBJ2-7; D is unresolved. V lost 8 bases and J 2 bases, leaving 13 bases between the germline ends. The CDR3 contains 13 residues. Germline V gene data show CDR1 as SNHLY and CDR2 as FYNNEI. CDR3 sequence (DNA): TGTGCCAGCGTGGGGTCCTCCACCTACGAGCAGTACTTC. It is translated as CASVGSSTYEQYF. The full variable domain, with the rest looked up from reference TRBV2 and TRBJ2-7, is EPEVTQTPSHQVTQMGQEVILRCVPISNHLYFYWYRQILGQKVEFLVSFYNNEISEKSEIFDDQFSVERPDGSNFTLKIRSTKLEDSAMYFCASVGSSTYEQYFGPGTRLTVT.

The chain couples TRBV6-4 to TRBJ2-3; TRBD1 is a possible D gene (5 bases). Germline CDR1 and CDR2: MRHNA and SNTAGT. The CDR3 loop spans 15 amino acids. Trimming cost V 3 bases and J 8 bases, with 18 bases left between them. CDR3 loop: CASSDFGATGATQYF. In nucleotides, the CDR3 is TGTGCCAGCAGTGATTTTGGGGCCACCGGCGCTACGCAGTATTTT.

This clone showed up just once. The CDR3 loop reads CASSLGQGGYEQYF. In DNA, the CDR3 is TGCGCCAGCAGCTTGGGACAGGGGGGCTACGAGCAGTACTTC. V is TRBV5-1 and J is TRBJ2-7; 9 nucleotides align to TRBD1. This CDR3 has 14 residues. V dropped 0 bases and J dropped 3; count of bases not matched to a gene: 1. The germline V gene encodes CDR1 SGHRS and CDR2 YFSETQ. The whole variable domain, remainder taken from reference TRBV5-1 and TRBJ2-7, is KAGVTQTPRYLIKTRGQQVTLSCSPISGHRSVSWYQQTPGQGLQFLFEYFSETQRNKGNFPGRFSGRQFSNSRSEMNVSTLELGDSALYLCASSLGQGGYEQYFGPGTRLTVT.

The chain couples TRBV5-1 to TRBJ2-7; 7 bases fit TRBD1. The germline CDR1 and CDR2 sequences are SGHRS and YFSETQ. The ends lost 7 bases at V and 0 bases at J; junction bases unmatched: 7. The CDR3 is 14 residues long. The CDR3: CASARDSSSYEQYF. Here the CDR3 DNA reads TGCGCCAGCGCCCGGGACAGCAGCTCCTACGAGCAGTACTTC.

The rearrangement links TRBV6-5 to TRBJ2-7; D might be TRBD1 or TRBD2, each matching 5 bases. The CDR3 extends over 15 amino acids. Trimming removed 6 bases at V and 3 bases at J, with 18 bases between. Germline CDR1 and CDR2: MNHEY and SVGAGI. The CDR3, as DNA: TGTGCCAGCAGCCAGGGCAACATAGGGAGCTACGAGCAGTACTTC. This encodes CASSQGNIGSYEQYF.